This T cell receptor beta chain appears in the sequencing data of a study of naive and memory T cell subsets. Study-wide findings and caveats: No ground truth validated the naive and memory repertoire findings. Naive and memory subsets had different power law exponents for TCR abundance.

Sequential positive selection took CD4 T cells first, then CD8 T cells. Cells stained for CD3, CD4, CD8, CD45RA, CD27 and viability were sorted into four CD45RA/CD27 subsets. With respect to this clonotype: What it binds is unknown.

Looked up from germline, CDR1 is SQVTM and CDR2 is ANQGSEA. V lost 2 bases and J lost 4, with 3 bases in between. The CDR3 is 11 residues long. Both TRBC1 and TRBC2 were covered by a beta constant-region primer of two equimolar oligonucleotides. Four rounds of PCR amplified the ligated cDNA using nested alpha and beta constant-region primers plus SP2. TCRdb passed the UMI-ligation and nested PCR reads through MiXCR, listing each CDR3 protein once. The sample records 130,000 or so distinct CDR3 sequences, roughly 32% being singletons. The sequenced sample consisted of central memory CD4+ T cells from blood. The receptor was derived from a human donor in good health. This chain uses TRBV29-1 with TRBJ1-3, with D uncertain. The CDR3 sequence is CSVEIGNTIYF. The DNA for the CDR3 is TGCAGCGTTGAAATCGGAAACACCATATATTTT.